Below, 9 T cell receptor beta chains from the same sample are listed, as sequenced in a study of cytomegalovirus exposure and HLA in healthy donors. The PCR used 60 Vbeta and 13 Jbeta primers. TCRdb's table, derived via immunoSEQ multiplex PCR, lists solely in-frame clones and lacks some. Of about 140,000 clones listed, roughly four fifths were seen once; the top ten hold 2% to 2.5%. The sequenced sample consisted of PBMCs. The receptors shown here come from a man aged 25-45 years in good health and CMV-seronegative.

The chain couples TRBV30 to TRBJ2-7; 10 nucleotides match TRBD1. Germline V lookup: CDR1 GTSNPN, CDR2 SVGIG (reference sequence). The CDR3 runs 14 residues. Trimming at V came to 8 bases and at J to 3 bases, leaving 10 bases not matched to a gene. The CDR3 is CARSGTGDVYEQYF. CDR3 DNA: TGTGCCCGCTCCGGGACAGGGGATGTCTACGAGCAGTACTTC.

This clone was detected only once. This chain joins TRBV6-5 and TRBJ1-2; TRBD1 agrees at 8 bases. The CDR3 consists of 14 residues. The germline V gene has CDR1 MNHEY and CDR2 SVGAGI. J was trimmed by 4 bases and V by 6 bases; bases with no gene match: 7. The CDR3: CASRSTGASYGYTF. The CDR3 nucleotides read TGTGCCAGCAGGTCGACAGGGGCAAGCTATGGCTACACCTTC.

On this clone: Because the CDR3's place on the DNA is in doubt, the DNA is left out and the CDR3 is given as listed by TCRdb. This sequence joins TRBV6-5 and TRBJ2-7; the table assigns TRBD1, which was not confirmed against the DNA. CDR1 and CDR2 from the germline V gene are MNHEY and SVGAGI. Counting both end residues, the CDR3 totals 14 amino acids. The CDR3 protein is CASSYSGQGSEQYF.

This chain joins TRBV27 and TRBJ1-5; 8 bases are a match to TRBD1. The CDR3 contains 15 residues. Germline lookup yields CDR1 MNHEY and CDR2 SMNVEV (reference sequence). V was pared by 1 base and J by 9 bases, with 8 bases of the junction left unmatched. The chain's CDR3 is CASSLWAGGWGPQHF. Written as DNA, the CDR3 is TGTGCCAGCAGTTTATGGGCAGGGGGCTGGGGGCCCCAGCATTTT.

This chain links TRBV4-1 with TRBJ2-3; the D gene is possibly TRBD2 (5 bases). This CDR3 contains 16 residues. Trimming left V 1 base short and J 4 bases short, with 15 bases between. Germline values: CDR1 MGHRA, CDR2 YSYEKL. The CDR3 here is CASSQAPAVAADTQYF. DNA for the CDR3: TGCGCCAGCAGCCAAGCTCCAGCGGTAGCTGCAGATACGCAGTATTTT.

This clone was counted a single time. The rearrangement joins TRBV5-4 to TRBJ2-1; TRBD2 might be the D (5 bases). Germline values: CDR1 SGHNT, CDR2 YYREEE (reference sequence). V was pared by 0 bases and J by 0 bases, with 13 bases between. The CDR3 sequence is 17 residues long. This CDR3 is CASSLAGLGSSYNEQFF. CDR3 nucleotide sequence: TGTGCCAGCAGCTTGGCCGGGCTAGGGAGCTCCTACAATGAGCAGTTCTTC.

Only one count was recorded for this clone. In nucleotides, the CDR3 is TGTGCCAGCAGCTTAAGCCCCTCGAGGGACAGGGGGGAATTCTACGAGCAGTACTTC. It translates to CASSLSPSRDRGEFYEQYF. The chain links TRBV7-8 to TRBJ2-7; 11 bases are shared with TRBD1. J lost 3 bases, V lost 2 bases, and 15 bases had no gene match. The length of the CDR3 is 19 residues. Germline CDR1 reads SGHVS; CDR2 reads FQNEAQ.

The chain joins TRBV10-2 to TRBJ1-1; 10 bases align to TRBD1. The CDR3 totals 19 residues. Germline V gives CDR1 WSHSY, CDR2 SAAADI. Losses at the gene ends were 0 bases for V and 0 bases for J; bases not matched to a gene: 10. CDR3 bases: TGCGCCAGCAGTGAGTCAGCGGTCTGGACAGGGGGTATGAACACTGAAGCTTTCTTT. Encoded protein: CASSESAVWTGGMNTEAFF.

This clone was seen just once. The rearrangement links TRBV11-2 to TRBJ2-7; 8 nucleotides line up with TRBD1. The CDR3 is 16 amino acids. The V gene end was trimmed by 4 bases and the J gene end by 5 bases; junction bases not matched to a gene: 13. CDR1 and CDR2 from the germline V gene are SGHAT and FQNNGV. As DNA, the CDR3 is TGTGCCAGCAGCTCATATGGACAGGGAAGTAGCGACGAGCAGTACTTC. Translating gives CASSSYGQGSSDEQYF. Variable domain in full (rest from reference TRBV11-2 and TRBJ2-7): EAGVAQSPRYKIIEKRQSVAFWCNPISGHATLYWYQQILGQGPKLLIQFQNNGVVDDSQLPKDRFSAERLKGVDSTLKIQPAKLEDSAVYLCASSSYGQGSSDEQYFGPGTRLTVT.